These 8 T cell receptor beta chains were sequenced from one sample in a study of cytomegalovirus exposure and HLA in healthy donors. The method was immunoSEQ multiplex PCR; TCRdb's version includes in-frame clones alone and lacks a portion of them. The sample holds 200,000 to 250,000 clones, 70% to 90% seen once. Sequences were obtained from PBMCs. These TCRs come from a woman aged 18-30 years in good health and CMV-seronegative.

The CDR3 sequence is CASSHSTAGLAFF. CDR3 DNA sequence: TGTGCCAGCAGCCACTCGACCGCGGGGTTGGCTTTCTTT. The chain links TRBV7-9 to TRBJ1-1; D gene ambiguous. Germline assignment: CDR1 SEHNR and CDR2 FQNEAQ (reference sequence). Trimming pared 5 bases from V and 11 bases from J, leaving 18 bases between. The CDR3 runs 13 residues.

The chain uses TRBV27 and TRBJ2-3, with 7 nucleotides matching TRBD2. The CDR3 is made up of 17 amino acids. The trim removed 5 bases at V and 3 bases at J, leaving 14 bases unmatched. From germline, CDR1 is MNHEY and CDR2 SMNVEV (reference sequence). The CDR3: CASSRAGTSTDTDTQYF. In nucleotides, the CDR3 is TGTGCCAGCAGTCGAGCGGGAACTAGCACAGATACAGATACGCAGTATTTT.

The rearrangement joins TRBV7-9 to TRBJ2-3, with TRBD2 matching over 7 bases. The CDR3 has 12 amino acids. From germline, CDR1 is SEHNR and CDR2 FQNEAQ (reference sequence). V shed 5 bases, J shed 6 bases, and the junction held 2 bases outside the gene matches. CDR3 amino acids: CASSPGGDTQYF. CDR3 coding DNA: TGTGCCAGCAGCCCCGGGGGGGATACGCAGTATTTT.

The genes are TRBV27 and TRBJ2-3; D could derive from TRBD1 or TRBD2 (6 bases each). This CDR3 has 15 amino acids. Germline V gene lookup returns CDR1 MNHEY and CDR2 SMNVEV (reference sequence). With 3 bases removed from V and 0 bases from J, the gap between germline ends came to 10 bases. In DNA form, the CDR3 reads TGTGCCAGCAGTTTGGGGGGCTTCAGCACAGATACGCAGTATTTT. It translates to CASSLGGFSTDTQYF.

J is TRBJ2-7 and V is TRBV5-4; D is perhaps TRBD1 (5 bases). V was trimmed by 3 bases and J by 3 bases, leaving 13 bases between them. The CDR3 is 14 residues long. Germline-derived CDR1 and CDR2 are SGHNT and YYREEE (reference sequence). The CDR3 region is CASSSRTQGYEQYF. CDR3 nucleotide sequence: TGTGCCAGCAGCTCGCGAACCCAGGGCTACGAGCAGTACTTC.

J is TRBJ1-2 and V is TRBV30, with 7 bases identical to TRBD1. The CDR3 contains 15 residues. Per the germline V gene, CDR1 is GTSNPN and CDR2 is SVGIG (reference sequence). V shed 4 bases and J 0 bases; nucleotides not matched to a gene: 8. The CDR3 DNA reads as TGTGCCTGGACCCCGGGGACAGAAGCTAACTATGGCTACACCTTC. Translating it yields CAWTPGTEANYGYTF.

CDR3 residues: CASSPGAGGEKLFF. Here the CDR3 DNA reads TGTGCCAGCAGCCCGGGCGCAGGCGGCGAAAAACTGTTTTTT. The V and J genes are TRBV4-2 and TRBJ1-4, with D hard to call. This CDR3 has 14 residues. The germline gives CDR1 LGHNA, CDR2 YNFKEQ. Trimming pared 4 bases from V and 8 bases from J, leaving 14 bases between.

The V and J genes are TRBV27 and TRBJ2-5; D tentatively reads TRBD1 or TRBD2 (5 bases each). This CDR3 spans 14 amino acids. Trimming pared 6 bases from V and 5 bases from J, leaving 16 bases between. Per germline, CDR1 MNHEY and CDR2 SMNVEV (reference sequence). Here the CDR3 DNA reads TGTGCCAGCAGGAAACGGGTAGAGGGGGAGACCCAGTACTTC. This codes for CASRKRVEGETQYF.